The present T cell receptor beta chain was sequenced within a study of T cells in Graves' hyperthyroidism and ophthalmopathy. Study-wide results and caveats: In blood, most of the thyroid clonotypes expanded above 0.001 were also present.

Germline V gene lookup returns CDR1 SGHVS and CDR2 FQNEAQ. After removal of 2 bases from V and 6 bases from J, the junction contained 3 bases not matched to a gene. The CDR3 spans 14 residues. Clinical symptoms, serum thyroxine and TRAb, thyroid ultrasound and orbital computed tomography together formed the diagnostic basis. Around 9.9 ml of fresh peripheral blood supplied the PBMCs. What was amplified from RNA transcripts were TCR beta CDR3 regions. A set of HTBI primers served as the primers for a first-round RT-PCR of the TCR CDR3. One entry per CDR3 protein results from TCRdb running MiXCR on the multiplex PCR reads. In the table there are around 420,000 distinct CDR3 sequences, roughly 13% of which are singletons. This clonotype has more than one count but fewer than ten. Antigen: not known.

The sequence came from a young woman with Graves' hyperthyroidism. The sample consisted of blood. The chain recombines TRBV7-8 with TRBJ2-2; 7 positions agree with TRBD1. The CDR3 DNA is TGTGCCAGCAGCTTATCTCAGGGGGCCGGGGAGCTGTTTTTT. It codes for CASSLSQGAGELFF. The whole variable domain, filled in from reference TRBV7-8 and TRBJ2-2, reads GAGVSQSPRYKVAKRGQDVALRCDPISGHVSLFWYQQALGQGPEFLTYFQNEAQLDKSGLPSDRFFAERPEGSVSTLKIQRTQQEDSAVYLCASSLSQGAGELFFGEGSRLTVL.